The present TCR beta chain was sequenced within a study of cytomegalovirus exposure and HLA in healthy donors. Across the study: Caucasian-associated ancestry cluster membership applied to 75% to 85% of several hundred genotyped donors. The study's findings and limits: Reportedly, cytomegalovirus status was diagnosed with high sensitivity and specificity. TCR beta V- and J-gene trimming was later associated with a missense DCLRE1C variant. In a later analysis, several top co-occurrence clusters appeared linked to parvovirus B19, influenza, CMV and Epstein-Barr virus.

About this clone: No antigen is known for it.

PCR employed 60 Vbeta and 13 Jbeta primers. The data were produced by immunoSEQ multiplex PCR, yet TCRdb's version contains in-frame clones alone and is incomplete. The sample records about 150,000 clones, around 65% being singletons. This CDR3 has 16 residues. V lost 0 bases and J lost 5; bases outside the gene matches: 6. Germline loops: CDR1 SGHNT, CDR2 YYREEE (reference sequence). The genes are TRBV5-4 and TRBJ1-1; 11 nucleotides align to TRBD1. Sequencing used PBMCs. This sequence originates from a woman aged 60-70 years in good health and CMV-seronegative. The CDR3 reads CASSLGGQGARTEAFF. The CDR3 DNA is TGTGCCAGCAGCTTGGGCGGACAGGGGGCGAGGACTGAAGCTTTCTTT. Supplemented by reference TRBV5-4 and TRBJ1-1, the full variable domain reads ETGVTQSPTHLIKTRGQQVTLRCSSQSGHNTVSWYQQALGQGPQFIFQYYREEENGRGNFPPRFSGLQFPNYSSELNVNALELDDSALYLCASSLGGQGARTEAFFGQGTRLTVV.